What follows describes a single TCR beta chain. The antigen remains undetermined. This table comes from immunoSEQ multiplex PCR, and its TCRdb copy is limited to in-frame clones, with some not included. The sample lists 65,000 to 95,000 clones, roughly 90% occurring once. These data originate in a study of OX40 agonist ivuxolimab in advanced cancers. Findings and limits, study-wide: On average, CD8+ T cells showed a greater number of expanded clones than CD4+. Certain nonresponders likewise exhibited a low normalized T-cell clonal expansion.

The CDR3 extends over 15 amino acids. Germline V gene sequence: CDR1 LGHNA, CDR2 YNFKEQ. The V end was cut by 2 bases, the J end by 2 bases, with 12 bases between. Sequenced material: CD4+ or CD8+ T cells sorted from blood, taken in a trial of the OX40 agonist ivuxolimab. The chain employs TRBV4-2 and TRBJ2-5; no clear D gene. This TCR was recovered from an adult with an advanced solid tumor such as melanoma, head and neck, liver or kidney cancer. As DNA, the CDR3 is TGTGCCAGCAGCCAAAACGGGCCGGCACAAGAGACCCAGTACTTC. It encodes CASSQNGPAQETQYF.